One sample yielded the 27 T cell receptor beta chains listed below, sequenced in a study of PD-L1 blockade in urothelial cancer. As to time point: peripheral blood 6 weeks after treatment start. The protocol was immunoSEQ multiplex PCR, while the TCRdb copy is restricted to in-frame clones and leaves out a portion. The sample yields 29,000 or so clones, about 79% seen once. The sequenced sample was PBMCs, obtained around atezolizumab (anti-PD-L1) treatment. All receptors derive from a man aged 65-85 years with urothelial cancer.

This chain uses TRBV14 with TRBJ2-3, with D tentatively TRBD2 (5 bases). This CDR3 is built from 13 residues. Per the germline V gene, CDR1 is SGHDN and CDR2 is FVKESK. Trimming took off 4 bases at V and 2 bases at J, with 7 bases between the two ends. Here the CDR3 reads CASSRGNTDTQYF. The CDR3 DNA reads TGTGCCAGCAGCCGAGGGAACACAGATACGCAGTATTTT. The variable domain in full, with the rest retrieved from reference TRBV14 and TRBJ2-3, is EAGVTQFPSHSVIEKGQTVTLRCDPISGHDNLYWYRRVMGKEIKFLLHFVKESKQDESGMPNNRFLAERTGGTYSTLKVQPAELEDSGVYFCASSRGNTDTQYFGPGTRLTVL.

This clone was observed a single time. The gene calls are TRBV7-3 and TRBJ1-5; D unresolved. The CDR3 length is 13 residues. V lost 3 bases to trimming and J lost 7 bases, with 10 bases between them. CDR1 is SGHTA, CDR2 FQGTGA, per germline. Here the CDR3 DNA reads TGTGCCAGCAGCTTGAATCGGGGACAGCCCCAGCATTTT. This codes for CASSLNRGQPQHF.

Here the CDR3 DNA reads TGTGCCAGCAGCATATGGGACAGCACTGAAGCTTTCTTT. Translating it yields CASSIWDSTEAFF. The chain combines TRBV7-9 with TRBJ1-1; 7 positions match TRBD1. Germline values: CDR1 SEHNR, CDR2 FQNEAQ (reference sequence). V was clipped by 5 bases and J by 4 bases; unmatched bases: 4. CDR3 length: 13 residues.

This chain connects TRBV19 to TRBJ2-7; 8 bases agree with TRBD2. V dropped 4 bases and J dropped 2; count of bases not matched to a gene: 1. This CDR3 is 13 amino acids long. Germline V gives CDR1 LNHDA, CDR2 SQIVND (reference sequence). The CDR3 region has the DNA TGTGCCAGTAGTAAGGGACTAGCCTACGAGCAGTACTTC. Amino acid sequence: CASSKGLAYEQYF.

This clone was seen a handful of times. The rearrangement uses TRBV7-2 and TRBJ1-1; the match to TRBD1 covers 8 bases. J gave up 3 bases and V 5 bases, and 8 bases lay outside the gene matches. Germline V gene lookup returns CDR1 SGHTA and CDR2 FQGNSA. CDR3 length: 15 residues. The CDR3 spells CASSQGDRRHTEAFF. CDR3 DNA sequence: TGTGCCAGCAGCCAAGGGGACAGGCGCCACACTGAAGCTTTCTTT.

This clone was found once. The V call is TRBV7-2, the J call TRBJ2-7; TRBD1 might be the D (7 bases). Germline V gene sequence: CDR1 SGHTA, CDR2 FQGNSA. V was cut by 8 bases and J by 12 bases, with 29 bases left in between. The CDR3 length is 15 residues. CDR3 region: CASPGGRFPNYEWYF. The CDR3 bases are TGTGCCAGCCCAGGGGGGCGGTTCCCGAACTACGAATGGTACTTC.

This chain uses TRBV15 with TRBJ1-2; 7 bases are shared with TRBD1. CDR1 and CDR2 from the germline V gene are LNHNV and YYDKDF (reference sequence). The CDR3 runs to 18 residues. The V and J ends lost 3 bases and 7 bases, in that order; junction bases with no gene match: 20. This chain's CDR3 is CATSREKGVGGPDGGYTF. DNA of the CDR3: TGTGCCACCAGCAGGGAAAAGGGTGTAGGGGGCCCGGATGGTGGCTACACCTTC.

The chain recombines TRBV5-5 with TRBJ2-2, with 7 bases matching TRBD1. The V segment lost 0 bases and the J segment 5 bases; nucleotides outside the gene matches: 10. The CDR3 runs 17 residues. Germline V lookup: CDR1 SGHKS, CDR2 YYEKEE (reference sequence). CDR3 in amino acids: CASSLGPQGVGTGELFF. The CDR3 coding sequence is TGTGCCAGCAGCTTGGGCCCCCAGGGGGTTGGAACCGGGGAGCTGTTTTTT.

This clone was seen once. The V and J genes are TRBV28 and TRBJ2-7, with D perhaps matching TRBD2 (6 bases). The V gene lost 5 bases and the J gene lost 0 bases, with 14 bases spanning the gap. Germline lookup yields CDR1 MDHEN and CDR2 SYDVKM. The CDR3 totals 15 residues. CDR3 coding DNA: TGTGCCAGCAGTCAAGGCGGGGTCAGCTCCTACGAGCAGTACTTC. Its translation: CASSQGGVSSYEQYF.

V is TRBV5-5 and J is TRBJ2-1, with D uncertain. Germline V gene data show CDR1 as SGHKS and CDR2 as YYEKEE (reference sequence). Trimming removed 1 base from V and 0 bases from J, with 11 bases in between. CDR3 length: 16 residues. CDR3 DNA sequence: TGTGCCAGCAGCTTGACCCCATCGGGCTCCTACAATGAGCAGTTCTTC. Translation gives CASSLTPSGSYNEQFF.

The rearrangement uses TRBV2 and TRBJ1-1; no clear D gene. Trimming took 3 bases from V and 1 from J, leaving 6 bases between them. The CDR3 is 13 residues long. Per germline, CDR1 SNHLY and CDR2 FYNNEI. The CDR3 region has the DNA TGTGCCAGCAGTGAGCAGGAGAACACTGAAGCTTTCTTT. Its protein product is CASSEQENTEAFF.

The chain couples TRBV28 to TRBJ2-3; perhaps TRBD2 as D (6 bases). Germline CDR1 is MDHEN and CDR2 is SYDVKM. The germline V and J ends were trimmed by 2 bases and 0 bases, with 9 bases remaining between them. The CDR3 contains 15 residues. CDR3 nucleotide sequence: TGTGCCAGCAGTTTAGGACTAACTAGCACAGATACGCAGTATTTT. This translates into CASSLGLTSTDTQYF.

V usage is TRBV19 and J usage is TRBJ2-1; tentatively, D is TRBD1 (6 bases). V gave up 6 bases and J gave up 9 bases, with 15 bases separating them. CDR3 length: 13 amino acids. Germline V gene data show CDR1 as LNHDA and CDR2 as SQIVND (reference sequence). The CDR3, as DNA: TGTGCCAGTAGCCTACAGGGCTCGGGTGAGCAGTTCTTC. Residues: CASSLQGSGEQFF.

The sample holds a few counts of this clone. The V gene is TRBV9, the J gene TRBJ1-1; tentatively, D is TRBD1 (6 bases). Trimming shortened V by 0 bases and J by 0 bases, and 12 bases separated the two germline ends. Germline V lookup: CDR1 SGDLS, CDR2 YYNGEE. The CDR3 runs to 16 residues. The CDR3 is CASSVDPSGVNTEAFF. The CDR3 DNA follows: TGTGCCAGCAGCGTAGATCCCTCAGGGGTGAACACTGAAGCTTTCTTT.

The chain has TRBV5-6 and TRBJ1-1; the D gene is possibly TRBD1 (5 bases). This CDR3 has 14 residues. V lost 0 bases and J lost 0, with 6 bases in between. Germline loops: CDR1 SGHDT, CDR2 YYEEEE. The DNA of the CDR3 is TGTGCCAGCAGCTTGGGGACATTGAACACTGAAGCTTTCTTT. Amino acids: CASSLGTLNTEAFF.

The rearrangement links TRBV5-6 to TRBJ1-3; TRBD1 is a possible D gene (6 bases). V was cut by 3 bases and J by 4 bases, with 17 bases left in between. In germline, CDR1 is SGHDT, CDR2 YYEEEE. The CDR3 consists of 16 residues. The CDR3 reads CASSSLGRGAGNTIYF. CDR3 nucleotide sequence: TGTGCCAGCAGCTCCCTAGGCAGGGGAGCAGGAAACACCATATATTTT.

V and J are TRBV2 and TRBJ2-1, with TRBD1 identical over 8 bases. There are 11 residues in the CDR3. V trimming: 9 bases; J trimming: 13 bases; junction bases outside the gene matches: 8. Germline V CDR1 and CDR2: SNHLY, FYNNEI. CDR3 in DNA: TGTGCCAGTTCAGGGGGCGCATCCCAGTTCTTC. As protein: CASSGGASQFF.

The chain combines TRBV11-2 with TRBJ1-1, with a tentative D call TRBD1 (6 bases). Per the germline V gene, CDR1 is SGHAT and CDR2 is FQNNGV. V dropped 7 bases and J dropped 1 base, with 13 bases sitting between them. The CDR3 covers 14 residues. The CDR3 sequence is CASTILGQNTEAFF. Here the CDR3 DNA reads TGTGCCAGCACCATATTGGGACAGAACACTGAAGCTTTCTTT.

The rearrangement links TRBV19 to TRBJ1-2, with D perhaps TRBD1 (6 bases). The CDR3 covers 14 residues. Trimming removed 7 bases from V and 4 bases from J, with 16 bases in between. CDR1 and CDR2 from the germline V gene are LNHDA and SQIVND (reference sequence). Here the CDR3 reads CASISRGTIYGYTF. The CDR3 nucleotides are TGTGCCAGTATCTCTAGGGGGACAATCTATGGCTACACCTTC.

This CDR3 is CASSSRGPGANVLTF. CDR3 nucleotides: TGTGCCAGCAGTTCCAGGGGGCCTGGGGCCAACGTCCTGACTTTC. The V gene is TRBV27, the J gene TRBJ2-6; TRBD1 agrees at 8 bases. The CDR3 contains 15 residues. Trimming removed 4 bases from V and 2 bases from J; junction bases left unmatched: 1. Germline V lookup: CDR1 MNHEY, CDR2 SMNVEV (reference sequence).

This clone was recorded once. The gene calls are TRBV2 and TRBJ1-4, with D perhaps TRBD1 (6 bases). This CDR3 is 14 amino acids long. Germline V lookup: CDR1 SNHLY, CDR2 FYNNEI. V was trimmed by 7 bases and J by 5 bases, leaving 14 bases between them. The CDR3 sequence is CASTLDRANEKLFF. As DNA, the CDR3 is TGTGCCAGCACTCTGGACAGAGCCAATGAAAAACTGTTTTTT.

V usage is TRBV5-4 and J usage is TRBJ2-3; 7 bases are shared with TRBD1. From germline, CDR1 is SGHNT and CDR2 YYREEE (reference sequence). J gave up 6 bases and V 0 bases, and 4 bases lay outside the gene matches. The CDR3 is 14 amino acids. The CDR3 DNA is TGTGCCAGCAGCTTGGCAGGGGGTTTGGATACGCAGTATTTT. Residues: CASSLAGGLDTQYF.

The chain recombines TRBV6-1 with TRBJ1-1, with D unresolved. The germline CDR1 and CDR2 sequences are MNHNS and SASEGT. V was trimmed by 1 base and J by 1 base, leaving 10 bases between them. The CDR3 is made up of 15 amino acids. Here the CDR3 DNA reads TGTGCCAGCAGTGAAGGGCACCATCGGAACACTGAAGCTTTCTTT. It is translated as CASSEGHHRNTEAFF.

This chain joins TRBV7-2 and TRBJ1-1, with 11 bases aligning to TRBD1. Unmatched junction bases numbered 5, after V lost 5 bases and J lost 0 bases. Germline loops: CDR1 SGHTA, CDR2 FQGNSA. This CDR3 has 16 amino acids. The CDR3 DNA follows: TGTGCCAGCAGCCCCCGGACAGGGGGCATGAACACTGAAGCTTTCTTT. This sequence encodes CASSPRTGGMNTEAFF.

J is TRBJ2-7 and V is TRBV4-2; weak D call: TRBD1 (5 bases). Trimming removed 3 bases at V and 1 base at J, with 10 bases between. This CDR3 spans 14 amino acids. Germline values: CDR1 LGHNA, CDR2 YNFKEQ. CDR3 protein: CASSQLGQSYEQYF. In DNA, the CDR3 is TGTGCCAGCAGCCAGCTCGGACAATCCTACGAGCAGTACTTC.

The chain uses TRBV6-1 and TRBJ2-7, with D perhaps TRBD2 (5 bases). The CDR3 consists of 13 residues. Between the trimmed V and J ends, which lost 6 bases and 0 bases, there was a span of 9 bases. CDR1 and CDR2 from the germline V gene are MNHNS and SASEGT. CDR3 sequence: CASSGEISYEQYF. The CDR3 nucleotides read TGTGCCAGCAGCGGGGAAATCTCCTACGAGCAGTACTTC.

The chain carries TRBV6-1 and TRBJ1-1, with D hard to call. The V end lost 5 bases, the J end lost 11 bases, and 15 bases lay between the germline ends. Germline-derived CDR1 and CDR2 are MNHNS and SASEGT. This CDR3 has 12 amino acids. CDR3 protein: CASSTWTNWAFF. In DNA, the CDR3 is TGTGCCAGCAGTACATGGACTAACTGGGCTTTCTTT.